The 32 T cell receptor beta chains below come from one sample, sequenced in a study of OX40 agonist ivuxolimab in advanced cancers. Using immunoSEQ multiplex PCR, the repertoire was profiled, and TCRdb retains in-frame clones only, with some absent. The data hold about 79,000 clones, with about four fifths observed a single time. The sample here was CD4+ or CD8+ T cells sorted from blood, taken in a trial of the OX40 agonist ivuxolimab. The receptors derive from an adult with an advanced solid tumor such as melanoma, head and neck, liver or kidney cancer.

J is TRBJ2-2 and V is TRBV7-3; D is perhaps TRBD1 (6 bases). Germline V gene data show CDR1 as SGHTA and CDR2 as FQGTGA. The CDR3 extends over 15 amino acids. Trimming shortened V by 8 bases and J by 6 bases, and 19 bases separated the two germline ends. The CDR3 reads CASSRDTSLAGELFF. The DNA of the CDR3 is TGTGCCAGCTCCCGGGACACCTCCCTAGCCGGGGAGCTGTTTTTT.

Regarding this clone: At the DNA level, this CDR3 is encoded by other sequences in the same sample as well. J is TRBJ2-4 and V is TRBV7-8, with D hard to call. The CDR3 extends over 13 amino acids. Trimming cost V 2 bases and J 8 bases, with 10 bases left between them. Germline V lookup: CDR1 SGHVS, CDR2 FQNEAQ. The CDR3 region is CASSLWLGDIQYF. The CDR3 coding sequence is TGTGCCAGCAGCTTATGGCTGGGCGACATTCAGTACTTC.

This clone was found a few times. DNA for the CDR3: TGCAGCATACACTCCAGGGACACGCAGTATTTT. Its translation: CSIHSRDTQYF. The chain uses TRBV29-1 and TRBJ2-3; either TRBD1 or TRBD2 may supply D (5 bases each). This CDR3 comprises 11 residues. Per germline, CDR1 SQVTM and CDR2 ANQGSEA. Trimming took off 8 bases at V and 9 bases at J, with 15 bases between the two ends.

The V call is TRBV7-3, the J call TRBJ1-1, with 7 positions matching TRBD1. This CDR3 has 16 amino acids. Per the germline V gene, CDR1 is SGHTA and CDR2 is FQGTGA. J gave up 4 bases and V 4 bases, and 12 bases lay outside the gene matches. The CDR3 bases are TGTGCCAGCAGCTCTTACCCCGACAGGGAGGGCACTGAAGCTTTCTTT. This translates into CASSSYPDREGTEAFF. The full variable domain, its missing parts supplied by reference TRBV7-3 and TRBJ1-1, is GAGVSQTPSNKVTEKGKYVELRCDPISGHTALYWYRQSLGQGPEFLIYFQGTGAADDSGLPNDRFFAVRPEGSVSTLKIQRTERGDSAVYLCASSSYPDREGTEAFFGQGTRLTVV.

This sequence joins TRBV6-5 and TRBJ2-7; D unresolved. With 2 bases removed from V and 6 bases from J, the gap between germline ends came to 17 bases. The germline gives CDR1 MNHEY, CDR2 SVGAGI. The CDR3 consists of 15 residues. The CDR3 loop is CASSYSNGLAGEQYF. CDR3 DNA sequence: TGTGCCAGCAGTTACAGTAACGGGTTAGCAGGCGAGCAGTACTTC.

The rearrangement links TRBV5-1 to TRBJ1-1; D is undetermined. The V end was cut by 4 bases, the J end by 3 bases, with 16 bases between. Germline V gene data show CDR1 as SGHRS and CDR2 as YFSETQ. The CDR3 runs to 15 residues. CDR3 nucleotide sequence: TGCGCCAGCAGCCCCCTTCTACAGTCGGACACTGAAGCTTTCTTT. Amino acid sequence: CASSPLLQSDTEAFF.

J is TRBJ1-1 and V is TRBV5-4, with 7 bases fitting TRBD1. There are 16 residues in the CDR3. Germline V gene data show CDR1 as SGHNT and CDR2 as YYREEE (reference sequence). After removal of 0 bases from V and 4 bases from J, the junction contained 9 bases not matched to a gene. Written as DNA, the CDR3 is TGTGCCAGCAGCTTGGGTCAGGGGGTCCGTGGCACTGAAGCTTTCTTT. Translating it yields CASSLGQGVRGTEAFF.

The rearrangement links TRBV5-6 to TRBJ1-2; D possibly corresponds to TRBD1 (6 bases). Germline V lookup: CDR1 SGHDT, CDR2 YYEEEE. There are 13 residues in the CDR3. Trimming cost V 1 base and J 8 bases, with 12 bases left between them. CDR3 bases: TGTGCCAGCAGCTTGTTAACAGGGAGAGGCTACACCTTC. This encodes CASSLLTGRGYTF. The whole variable domain, filled in from reference TRBV5-6 and TRBJ1-2, reads DAGVTQSPTHLIKTRGQQVTLRCSPKSGHDTVSWYQQALGQGPQFIFQYYEEEERQRGNFPDRFSGHQFPNYSSELNVNALLLGDSALYLCASSLLTGRGYTFGSGTRLTVV.

This chain joins TRBV27 and TRBJ2-2; TRBD2 agrees at 12 bases. V shed 5 bases and J 5 bases; nucleotides not matched to a gene: 6. This CDR3 has 16 amino acids. The V gene's germline CDR1 is MNHEY and CDR2 SMNVEV (reference sequence). The CDR3 DNA reads as TGTGCCAGCAGTCCCCAACTAGCGGGAGGAACCGGGGAGCTGTTTTTT. This codes for CASSPQLAGGTGELFF.

In this sample, this clone turned up a few times. V usage is TRBV5-1 and J usage is TRBJ1-4; D remains ambiguous. CDR3 length equals 14 residues. The V end lost 5 bases, the J end lost 1 base, and 9 bases lay between the germline ends. Germline V CDR1 and CDR2: SGHRS, YFSETQ. In DNA, the CDR3 is TGCGCCAGCAGGCTGGGCGGAACTAATGAAAAACTGTTTTTT. Its translation: CASRLGGTNEKLFF.

The chain has TRBV7-9 and TRBJ2-5, with 7 positions matching TRBD1. V was clipped by 5 bases and J by 1 base; unmatched bases: 1. The CDR3 runs to 13 residues. Germline CDR1 is SEHNR and CDR2 is FQNEAQ (reference sequence). The CDR3 loop reads CASSRDSQETQYF. The DNA of the CDR3 is TGTGCCAGCAGCCGGGACAGCCAAGAGACCCAGTACTTC.

The V gene is TRBV6-1, the J gene TRBJ1-5; no clear D. This CDR3 has 13 residues. Germline V gene sequence: CDR1 MNHNS, CDR2 SASEGT. The V and J ends lost 7 bases and 5 bases respectively, with 12 bases between them. In DNA, the CDR3 is TGTGCCAGCAATCCCAGATTAGATCAGCCCCAGCATTTT. This translates into CASNPRLDQPQHF.

The CDR3 spells CASSLGSGVSYEQYF. CDR3 nucleotide sequence: TGTGCCAGCAGCTTAGGATCTGGGGTCTCCTACGAGCAGTACTTC. This chain uses TRBV7-9 with TRBJ2-7, with D uncertain. Per germline, CDR1 SEHNR and CDR2 FQNEAQ (reference sequence). V dropped 1 base and J dropped 0 bases, with 10 bases sitting between them. CDR3 length equals 15 residues.

This chain joins TRBV14 and TRBJ2-3; possible D gene TRBD2, 6 bases. Germline CDR1 and CDR2: SGHDN and FVKESK. The CDR3 contains 14 residues. V was pared by 4 bases and J by 4 bases, with 12 bases between. CDR3 nucleotide sequence: TGTGCCAGCAGCCCGCCTGGGGGGTCAGATACGCAGTATTTT. This codes for CASSPPGGSDTQYF. Filled out from reference TRBV14 and TRBJ2-3, the complete variable domain reads EAGVTQFPSHSVIEKGQTVTLRCDPISGHDNLYWYRRVMGKEIKFLLHFVKESKQDESGMPNNRFLAERTGGTYSTLKVQPAELEDSGVYFCASSPPGGSDTQYFGPGTRLTVL.

This clone turned up a few times. The J gene is TRBJ1-3, the V gene TRBV28; D perhaps matches TRBD1 (5 bases). This CDR3 has 16 residues. Germline CDR1 is MDHEN and CDR2 is SYDVKM. The germline V and J ends were trimmed by 3 bases and 0 bases, with 12 bases remaining between them. CDR3 nucleotides: TGTGCCAGCAGTTTGGGGGGGAGCTCCTCTGGAAACACCATATATTTT. This codes for CASSLGGSSSGNTIYF.

V and J are TRBV30 and TRBJ1-2, with TRBD1 identical over 9 bases. Trimming cost V 7 bases and J 5 bases; bases outside gene matches: 8. There are 13 residues in the CDR3. CDR1 and CDR2 (germline): GTSNPN, SVGIG (reference sequence). In DNA, the CDR3 is TGTGCCTCCTGGGACAGGGACGAGTATGGCTACACCTTC. This sequence encodes CASWDRDEYGYTF.

V and J are TRBV7-6 and TRBJ2-3, with D unclear. The CDR3 is made up of 14 amino acids. The ends were cut back, 1 base at V and 5 bases at J, with 10 bases in the middle. Germline assignment: CDR1 SGHVS and CDR2 FNYEAQ. The DNA for the CDR3 is TGTGCCAGCAGCTTAGAAGTATTTGTAGATACGCAGTATTTT. It is translated as CASSLEVFVDTQYF. The full variable domain, its missing parts supplied by reference TRBV7-6 and TRBJ2-3, is GAGVSQSPRYKVTKRGQDVALRCDPISGHVSLYWYRQALGQGPEFLTYFNYEAQQDKSGLPNDRFSAERPEGSISTLTIQRTEQRDSAMYRCASSLEVFVDTQYFGPGTRLTVL.

The V gene is TRBV19, the J gene TRBJ2-3; D is possibly TRBD2 (5 bases). The CDR3 contains 11 residues. With 6 bases removed from V and 5 bases from J, the gap between germline ends came to 6 bases. CDR1 and CDR2 (germline): LNHDA, SQIVND (reference sequence). For the CDR3, the DNA is TGTGCCAGTAGACTAGGAGATACGCAGTATTTT. Protein: CASRLGDTQYF.

The V call is TRBV15, the J call TRBJ2-3; 15 nucleotides align to TRBD2. CDR1 LNHNV and CDR2 YYDKDF come from the germline V gene (reference sequence). V lost 3 bases and J lost 6; bases outside the gene matches: 4. There are 16 residues in the CDR3. CDR3 bases: TGTGCCACCAGCAGGCCGGGGACTAGCGGGAGGGATACGCAGTATTTT. Protein: CATSRPGTSGRDTQYF. Combining the CDR3 with reference TRBV15 and TRBJ2-3 gives the whole variable domain DAMVIQNPRYQVTQFGKPVTLSCSQTLNHNVMYWYQQKSSQAPKLLFHYYDKDFNNEADTPDNFQSRRPNTSFCFLDIRSPGLGDTAMYLCATSRPGTSGRDTQYFGPGTRLTVL.

The J gene is TRBJ2-2, the V gene TRBV7-2; TRBD2 matches 11 bases. The CDR3 covers 16 residues. V lost 6 bases, J lost 5 bases, and 8 bases stayed unmatched. Germline CDR1 and CDR2: SGHTA and FQGNSA. CDR3 bases: TGTGCCAGCAGGTTGGGTCTAGCGGGAGGAACCGGGGAGCTGTTTTTT. It translates to CASRLGLAGGTGELFF. Drawing the rest from reference TRBV7-2 and TRBJ2-2, the complete variable domain is GAGVSQSPSNKVTEKGKDVELRCDPISGHTALYWYRQSLGQGLEFLIYFQGNSAPDKSGLPSDRFSAERTGGSVSTLTIQRTQQEDSAVYLCASRLGLAGGTGELFFGEGSRLTVL.

The chain carries TRBV5-1 and TRBJ2-6; D remains ambiguous. V was clipped by 4 bases and J by 2 bases, with 1 base between them. The germline V gene has CDR1 SGHRS and CDR2 YFSETQ. CDR3 size: 12 residues. The CDR3, as DNA: TGCGCCAGCAGCCCTGGGGCCAACGTCCTGACTTTC. Protein product: CASSPGANVLTF.

CDR3 residues: CASTEQSGRPKTDTQYF. DNA for the CDR3: TGTGCCAGCACCGAACAGTCGGGCAGACCTAAAACAGATACGCAGTATTTT. The rearrangement joins TRBV21-1 to TRBJ2-3. TRBV21-1 is annotated as a pseudogene. This CDR3 has 17 residues.

This clone was found a few times. CDR3 nucleotides: TGCGCCAGCAGCCCTGGACAGATAGCCTACGAGCAGTACTTC. Protein product: CASSPGQIAYEQYF. The chain is built from TRBV5-1 and TRBJ2-7; maybe TRBD1 (6 bases). This CDR3 is built from 14 residues. V lost 4 bases, J lost 2 bases, and 13 bases lay in between. Germline V gene lookup returns CDR1 SGHRS and CDR2 YFSETQ.

The chain uses TRBV25-1 and TRBJ1-3, with D uncertain. Trimming cost V 3 bases and J 0 bases, with 6 bases left between them. This CDR3 region has 14 residues. CDR1 and CDR2 (germline): MGHDK, SYGVNS. Here the CDR3 reads CASSDPNSGNTIYF. CDR3 DNA sequence: TGTGCCAGCAGTGATCCTAACTCTGGAAACACCATATATTTT.

This clone came up once. The chain has TRBV7-2 and TRBJ1-2, with a possible D match to TRBD1 (6 bases). The germline V gene has CDR1 SGHTA and CDR2 FQGNSA. This CDR3 is built from 16 residues. V was clipped by 5 bases and J by 3 bases, with 19 bases between them. The CDR3: CASSPRFGGADYGYTF. CDR3 bases: TGTGCCAGCAGCCCCCGGTTCGGGGGGGCAGACTATGGCTACACCTTC.

The table lists this clone with a count of one. The CDR3 spells CASSITGIRDTQYF. The DNA of the CDR3 is TGCGCCAGCAGCATTACAGGGATCAGAGATACGCAGTATTTT. The chain carries TRBV5-1 and TRBJ2-3; the D gene is possibly TRBD1 (6 bases). Germline lookup yields CDR1 SGHRS and CDR2 YFSETQ. The CDR3 has 14 residues. Trimming pared 4 bases from V and 5 bases from J, leaving 14 bases between.

The rearrangement joins TRBV2 to TRBJ1-5; D not certain. CDR1 and CDR2 from the germline V gene are SNHLY and FYNNEI. This CDR3 comprises 15 residues. V was shortened by 1 base and J by 7 bases, with 14 bases between the two germline ends. The DNA of the CDR3 is TGTGCCAGCAGTGAAGGCGGCAGGATGGGACAGCCCCAGCATTTT. Protein sequence: CASSEGGRMGQPQHF.

The CDR3 spells CASSPSDRGGGRAFF. The CDR3 bases are TGTGCCAGCAGCCCGTCGGACAGGGGCGGCGGGAGAGCTTTCTTT. The rearrangement links TRBV13 to TRBJ1-1, with TRBD1 identical over 9 bases. The CDR3 is 15 residues long. V lost 5 bases to trimming and J lost 10 bases; unmatched junction nucleotides: 14. Germline CDR1 is PRHDT and CDR2 is FYEKMQ (reference sequence).

CDR3 residues: CASSSDSYEQYF. In DNA, the CDR3 is TGTGCCAGCAGTTCGGACAGCTACGAGCAGTACTTC. This chain joins TRBV2 and TRBJ2-7, with D perhaps TRBD1 (6 bases). CDR1 SNHLY and CDR2 FYNNEI come from the germline V gene. The CDR3 is 12 amino acids. V lost 5 bases, J lost 3 bases, and 8 bases lay in between.

In its sample, this clone was seen once. The rearrangement joins TRBV10-3 to TRBJ2-1; 11 bases match TRBD2. This CDR3 has 18 amino acids. Germline V gene data show CDR1 as ENHRY and CDR2 as SYGVKD. V dropped 2 bases and J dropped 9; count of bases not matched to a gene: 15. The DNA of the CDR3 is TGTGCCATCAGTGAGCAGACGACCTTAGCGGGGGGGTTGACTGAGCAGTTCTTC. It encodes CAISEQTTLAGGLTEQFF.

The chain uses TRBV6-5 and TRBJ1-1; D possibly corresponds to TRBD1 (6 bases). The ends were cut back, 8 bases at V and 4 bases at J, with 17 bases in the middle. CDR1 MNHEY and CDR2 SVGAGI come from the germline V gene. This CDR3 comprises 14 residues. As DNA, the CDR3 is TGTGCCAGCCGATCCCGACGGGGGCCCACTGAAGCTTTCTTT. It yields the protein CASRSRRGPTEAFF.

With regard to this clone: This CDR3 is also generated by other DNA sequences in the sample. The V call is TRBV5-1, the J call TRBJ1-2, with D unresolved. V dropped 0 bases and J dropped 0 bases, with 9 bases sitting between them. The CDR3 has 15 amino acids. Germline CDR1 is SGHRS and CDR2 is YFSETQ. The CDR3, as DNA: TGCGCCAGCAGCTTGGAGGGAGAGACTAACTATGGCTACACCTTC. Translated: CASSLEGETNYGYTF. Variable domain in full (rest from reference TRBV5-1 and TRBJ1-2): KAGVTQTPRYLIKTRGQQVTLSCSPISGHRSVSWYQQTPGQGLQFLFEYFSETQRNKGNFPGRFSGRQFSNSRSEMNVSTLELGDSALYLCASSLEGETNYGYTFGSGTRLTVV.